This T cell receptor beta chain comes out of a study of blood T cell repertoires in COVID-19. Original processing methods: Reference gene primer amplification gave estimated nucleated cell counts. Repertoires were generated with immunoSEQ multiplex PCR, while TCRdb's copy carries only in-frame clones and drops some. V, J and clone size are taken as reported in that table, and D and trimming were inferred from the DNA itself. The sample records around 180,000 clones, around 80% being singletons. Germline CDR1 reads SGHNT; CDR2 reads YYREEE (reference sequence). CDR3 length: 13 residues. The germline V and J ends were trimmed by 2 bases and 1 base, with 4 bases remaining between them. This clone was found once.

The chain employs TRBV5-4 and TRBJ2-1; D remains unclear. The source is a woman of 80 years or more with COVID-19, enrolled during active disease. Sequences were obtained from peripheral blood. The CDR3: CASSFLSYNEQFF. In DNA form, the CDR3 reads TGTGCCAGCAGCTTCCTATCCTACAATGAGCAGTTCTTC.